This is a list of T cell receptor beta chains from one sample in a study of T-cell reconstitution after alpha-beta-depleted transplantation in children. TCRdb reprocessed the PCR reads with MiXCR, giving one entry per CDR3 protein. This sample has hundreds of thousands of distinct CDR3 sequences; over 10% occur once, and the top ten carry over 2%. Sequencing was performed on PBMCs, mostly from graft donor cells, taken 360 days after TCRalphabeta/CD19-depleted stem cell transplant. The receptors originated from a male patient between 5 and 17 years old who had a stem cell transplant for acute myeloid leukemia, so the T cells may come from the graft donor. Each CDR3 is given with its conserved first and last residue. D genes are given only for firm matches. Some rows have no size entry. The others give once, few or many, or a class for an expanded clone.

clone_size,j_call,cdr3_length,d_call,v_call,cdr3_nt,cdr3_aa
few,TRBJ2-3,16,NA,TRBV2,TGTGCCAGCAGTCCACCCGGGGTCCCATGCACAGATACGCAGTATTTT,CASSPPGVPCTDTQYF
NA,TRBJ1-1,14,NA,TRBV6-2/TRBV6-3,TGTGCCAGCCTCCTACAAGGTGGGAACACTGAAGCTTTCTTT,CASLLQGGNTEAFF
NA,TRBJ2-5,13,TRBD2,TRBV4-3,TGCGCCAGCAGCCAAACTAGCGGCGAGACCCAGTACTTC,CASSQTSGETQYF
few,TRBJ2-1,17,TRBD2,TRBV7-6,TGTGCCAGCAGACAAGAACTAGCGGGGGACGGATACAATGAGCAGTTCTTC,CASRQELAGDGYNEQFF
NA,TRBJ1-1,17,TRBD1,TRBV5-5,TGTGCCAGCAGCTTTGGGGGACAGGGGGCGTCGAACACTGAAGCTTTCTTT,CASSFGGQGASNTEAFF
NA,TRBJ2-3,12,NA,TRBV7-9,TGTGCCAGCAGTACTACTACAGATACGCAGTATTTT,CASSTTTDTQYF
NA,TRBJ1-4,14,NA,TRBV28,TGTGCCAGCAGTTTGGGGGGGGAGTACGAAAAACTGTTTTTT,CASSLGGEYEKLFF
many,TRBJ2-1,12,NA,TRBV11-2,TGTGCCAGCAGCTGGGACCCTTTGAAACAGTTCTTC,CASSWDPLKQFF
NA,TRBJ2-7,12,TRBD2,TRBV7-6,TGTGCCAGCAGCTCGAGCGGGAGCGAGCAGTACTTC,CASSSSGSEQYF
NA,TRBJ2-7,15,NA,TRBV3-1,TGTGCCAGCAGCCAAGCGTTGGGGAGGCCGTACGAGCAGTACTTC,CASSQALGRPYEQYF
NA,TRBJ2-3,16,TRBD2,TRBV7-2,TGTGCCAGCAGCTTAGTGGCTAGCGGACCCACAGATACGCAGTATTTT,CASSLVASGPTDTQYF
NA,TRBJ2-2,15,TRBD1,TRBV12-3/TRBV12-4,TGTGCCAGCACTAGGGACAGGGGGATCACCGGGGAGCTGTTTTTT,CASTRDRGITGELFF
many,TRBJ2-1,11,TRBD2,TRBV27,TGTGCCAGCAGGACTAGCGTCGAGCAGTTCTTC,CASRTSVEQFF
few,TRBJ2-7,14,NA,TRBV12-3/TRBV12-4,TGTGCCAGCAGTTTACGGGGGCGGTTCTACGAGCAGTACTTC,CASSLRGRFYEQYF
many,TRBJ2-1,17,TRBD1,TRBV27,TGTGCCAGCAGTCCCCCCCGGGCAGGGGGCCACCTGAATGAGCAGTTCTTC,CASSPPRAGGHLNEQFF
NA,TRBJ2-5,17,TRBD2,TRBV7-8,TGTGCCAGCAGCTTAAGACTAGCCTTAGCCGGCCAAGAGACCCAGTACTTC,CASSLRLALAGQETQYF
NA,TRBJ2-7,21,TRBD2,TRBV20-1,TGCAGTGCTAGAGCTACCCTCGGACTAGATCTGGGATTGTCGCACAACTACGAGCAGTACTTC,CSARATLGLDLGLSHNYEQYF
few,TRBJ2-2,14,TRBD2,TRBV6-4,TGTGCCAGCAGTGAGGGGACTAGCACCGGGGAGCTGTTTTTT,CASSEGTSTGELFF
few,TRBJ2-3,13,NA,TRBV6-1,TGTGCCAGCACCAATTCTGGGAGGGATACGCAGTATTTT,CASTNSGRDTQYF
NA,TRBJ2-3,14,NA,TRBV29-1,TGCAGCGTCCAGGACTCCTCAGGCACAGATACGCAGTATTTT,CSVQDSSGTDTQYF
NA,TRBJ1-4,15,TRBD1,TRBV4-2,TGTGCCAGCAGCCCTCCGGGACAGGAAAATGAAAAACTGTTTTTT,CASSPPGQENEKLFF
few,TRBJ2-3,16,NA,TRBV20-1,TGCAGTGCTAGAGGGGGGCTATATTCGAGCACAGATACGCAGTATTTT,CSARGGLYSSTDTQYF
many,TRBJ2-3,16,NA,TRBV20-1,TGCAGTGCTAGAGCCTTTGGGGGAGCTAGCACAGATACGCAGTATTTT,CSARAFGGASTDTQYF